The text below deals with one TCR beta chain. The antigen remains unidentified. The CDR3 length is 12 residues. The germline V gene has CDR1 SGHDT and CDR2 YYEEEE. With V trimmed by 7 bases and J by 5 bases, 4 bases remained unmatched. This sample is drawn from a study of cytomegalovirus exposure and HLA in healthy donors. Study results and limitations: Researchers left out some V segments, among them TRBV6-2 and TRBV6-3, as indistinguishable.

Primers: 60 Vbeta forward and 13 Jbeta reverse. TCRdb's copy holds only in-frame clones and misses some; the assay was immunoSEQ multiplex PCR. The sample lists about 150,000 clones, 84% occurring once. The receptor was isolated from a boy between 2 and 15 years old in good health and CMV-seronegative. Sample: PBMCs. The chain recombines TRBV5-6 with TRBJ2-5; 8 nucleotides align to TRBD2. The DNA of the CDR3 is TGTGCCAGCGCGGGGGGTTGGGAGACCCAGTACTTC. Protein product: CASAGGWETQYF.